This T cell receptor beta chain was recovered during a study of cytomegalovirus exposure and HLA in healthy donors. Whole-study findings and limits: A few V segments could not be told apart, such as TRBV6-2 and TRBV6-3, and were left out.

As to this clone: The target antigen is unknown.

V shed 1 base and J shed 8 bases, with 11 bases lying between them. Per germline, CDR1 SQVTM and CDR2 ANQGSEA. The CDR3 sequence is 12 residues long. PCR amplification relied on 60 Vbeta primers (plus 13 Jbeta primers). The repertoire was sequenced with immunoSEQ multiplex PCR; TCRdb's copy has only in-frame clones and lacks some. The repertoire holds approximately 90,000 clones, with around 70% as singletons. The clonotype originates from a woman aged 45-65 years in good health and CMV-seropositive. Sequencing used PBMCs. V gene TRBV29-1 combines with J gene TRBJ1-2, with D hard to call. The DNA of the CDR3 is TGCAGCGTTGAAGGGTGGAGTGGAGGCTACACCTTC. Translating gives CSVEGWSGGYTF. The variable domain in full, with the rest retrieved from reference TRBV29-1 and TRBJ1-2, is SAVISQKPSRDICQRGTSLTIQCQVDSQVTMMFWYRQQPGQSLTLIATANQGSEATYESGFVIDKFPISRPNLTFSTLTVSNMSPEDSSIYLCSVEGWSGGYTFGSGTRLTVV.